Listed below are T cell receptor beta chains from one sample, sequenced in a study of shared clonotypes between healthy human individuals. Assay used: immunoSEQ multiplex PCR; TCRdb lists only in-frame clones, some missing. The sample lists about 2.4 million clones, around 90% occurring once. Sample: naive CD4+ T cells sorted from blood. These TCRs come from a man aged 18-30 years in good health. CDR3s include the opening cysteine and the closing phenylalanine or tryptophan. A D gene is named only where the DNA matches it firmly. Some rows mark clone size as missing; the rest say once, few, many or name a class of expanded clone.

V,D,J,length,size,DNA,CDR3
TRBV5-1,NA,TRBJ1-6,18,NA,TGCGCCAGCAGCTTGGAAGATTCGAGGCGGTTCCCCTCTTCACCCCTCCACTTT,CASSLEDSRRFPSSPLHF
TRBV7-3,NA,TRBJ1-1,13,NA,TGTGCCACGAGCCAAGGAGGGGGAACTGAAGCTTTCTTT,CATSQGGGTEAFF
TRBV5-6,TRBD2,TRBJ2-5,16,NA,TGTGCCAGCAGCATAAGCGGGAGGGGGAGAGGAGAGACCCAGTACTTC,CASSISGRGRGETQYF
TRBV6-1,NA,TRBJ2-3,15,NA,TGTGCCAGCGCCCGGGGACCTCGGAGCACAGATACGCAGTATTTT,CASARGPRSTDTQYF
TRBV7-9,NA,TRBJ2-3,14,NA,TGTGCCAGCTCCCAAGGGCCTAGCACAGATACGCAGTATTTT,CASSQGPSTDTQYF
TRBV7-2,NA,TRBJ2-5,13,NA,TGTGCCAGCAGCACCGGGGTCCAAGAGACCCAGTACTTC,CASSTGVQETQYF
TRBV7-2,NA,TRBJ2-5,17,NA,TGTGCCAGCAGCACATCAGGGTTGAGGACTTCCCAAGAGACCCAGTACTTC,CASSTSGLRTSQETQYF
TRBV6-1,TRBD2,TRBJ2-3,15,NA,TGTGCCAGCAGTCGAACTAGCGGATTCACAGATACGCAGTATTTT,CASSRTSGFTDTQYF
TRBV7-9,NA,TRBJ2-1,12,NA,TGTGCCAGCAGCTTAGGAAGTAGTGAGCAGTTCTTC,CASSLGSSEQFF
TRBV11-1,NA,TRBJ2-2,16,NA,TGTGCCAGCAGCTTAAGGAGCGGGTTGGGCACCGGGGAGCTGTTTTTT,CASSLRSGLGTGELFF
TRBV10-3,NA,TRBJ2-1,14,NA,TGTGCCATCAGGCCCGGGGTGGGGAATAATGAGCAGTTCTTC,CAIRPGVGNNEQFF
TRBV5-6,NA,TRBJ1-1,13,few,TGTGCCAGCAGCTCCACTCGGTTCGGTGAAGCTTTCTTT,CASSSTRFGEAFF
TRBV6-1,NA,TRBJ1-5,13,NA,TGTGCCAGCAGTGCGCAGGGTTGGCAGCCCCAGCATTTT,CASSAQGWQPQHF
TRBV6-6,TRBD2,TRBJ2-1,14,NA,TGTGCCAGCGTAACTAGCGGGGTTGGGAATGAGCAGTTCTTC,CASVTSGVGNEQFF
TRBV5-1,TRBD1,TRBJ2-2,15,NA,TGCGCCAGCAGCTTGGGGGACAGAAACACCGGGGAGCTGTTTTTT,CASSLGDRNTGELFF
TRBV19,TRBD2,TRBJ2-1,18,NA,TGTGCCAGTAGTATCGGTCTAGCGGGAGGGGTCGCCTACAATGAGCAGTTCTTC,CASSIGLAGGVAYNEQFF
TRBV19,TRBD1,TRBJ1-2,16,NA,TGTGCCAGTAGTATCTCGGGGACAGGGACGACCTATGGCTACACCTTC,CASSISGTGTTYGYTF
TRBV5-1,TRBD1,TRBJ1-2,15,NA,TGCGCCAGCAGCATGTCCGGGACAGGGGGACTCGGCTACACCTTC,CASSMSGTGGLGYTF
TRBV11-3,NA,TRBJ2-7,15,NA,TGTGCCAGCAGCTTAGGCCCAGCTATAACCTACGAGCAGTACTTC,CASSLGPAITYEQYF
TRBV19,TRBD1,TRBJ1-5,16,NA,TGTGCCAGTAGGAGCACCGGGACAGGGCCGGGTCAGCCCCAGCATTTT,CASRSTGTGPGQPQHF